This TCR beta chain appears in the sequencing data of a study of control samples from healthy donors and cancer patients. Sequenced by immunoSEQ multiplex PCR; TCRdb stores in-frame clones only, minus some. The table shows 65,000 to 85,000 clones, with around 90% occurring only once. The clonotype comes from a woman between 45 and 65 years old with colorectal cancer. The sequencing sample was made of PBMCs.

For the CDR3, the DNA is TGTGCCAGCAGCGTATCCGCGGATTCACCCCTCCACTTT. Translation: CASSVSADSPLHF. This chain uses TRBV7-2 with TRBJ1-6; D not certain. Germline assignment: CDR1 SGHTA and CDR2 FQGNSA. This CDR3 is 13 amino acids long. With 5 bases removed from V and 8 bases from J, the gap between germline ends came to 10 bases.